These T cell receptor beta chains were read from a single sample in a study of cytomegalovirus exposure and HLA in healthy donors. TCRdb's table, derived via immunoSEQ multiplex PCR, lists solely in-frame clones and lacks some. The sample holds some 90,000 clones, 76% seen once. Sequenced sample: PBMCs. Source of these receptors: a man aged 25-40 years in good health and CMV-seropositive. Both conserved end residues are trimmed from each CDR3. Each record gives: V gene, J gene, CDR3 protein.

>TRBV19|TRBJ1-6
ASSISRQGAVGSPLH
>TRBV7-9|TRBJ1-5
ASSLRGQPQH
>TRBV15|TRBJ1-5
ATSTDRGNQPQH
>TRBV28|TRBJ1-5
ASSRGGLNQPQH
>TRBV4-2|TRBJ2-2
ASSQGRGEAGELF
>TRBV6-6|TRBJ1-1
ASRFRTGGDTEAF
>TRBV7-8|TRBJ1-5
ASSLAQGGSSNQPQH
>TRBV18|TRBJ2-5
ASSFRGQETQY
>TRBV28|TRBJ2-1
ASREPSGRALGEF
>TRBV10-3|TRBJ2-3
ATRAGRTDTQY
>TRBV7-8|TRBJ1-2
ASSLGQIYGYT
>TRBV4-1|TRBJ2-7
ASSPVEAYEQY
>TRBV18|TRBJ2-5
ASSPPGAGTQY
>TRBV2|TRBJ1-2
ASRDQGLRGYT
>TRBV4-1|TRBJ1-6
ASTSGGRDSPLH